Reported below is one T cell receptor (beta chain). Its antigen is not identified. The donors gave bone marrow, and they were healthy. This entry belongs to a study of cytomegalovirus exposure and HLA in healthy donors. Study findings and constraints: A later analysis reportedly identified an Asian-associated ancestry cluster as carrying fewer N-insertions than the approximately 620-donor mean. Other equally common chains were less clonally expanded than HLA-associated TCR beta chains, a later analysis showed. It was in a later analysis that TCR association rates were seen to vary by HLA locus, highest for DRB1 and lowest for HLA-C.

The germline V gene has CDR1 MGHDK and CDR2 SYGVNS. V lost 9 bases and J lost 0, with 13 bases in between. The CDR3 totals 14 residues. Amplification used 60 Vbeta primers and 13 Jbeta primers. Clones were sequenced by immunoSEQ multiplex PCR, and TCRdb holds only the in-frame ones, with some missing. The data hold about 180,000 clones, with around 83% observed a single time. Sequencing used PBMCs. The clonotype was recovered from a girl aged 2 to 10 in good health and CMV-seropositive. The rearrangement joins TRBV25-1 to TRBJ2-3; D is undetermined. The CDR3 is CASQPFGSTDTQYF. For the CDR3, the DNA is TGTGCCAGTCAGCCGTTCGGGAGCACAGATACGCAGTATTTT. Supplemented by reference TRBV25-1 and TRBJ2-3, the full variable domain reads EADIYQTPRYLVIGTGKKITLECSQTMGHDKMYWYQQDPGMELHLIHYSYGVNSTEKGDLSSESTVSRIRTEHFPLTLESARPSHTSQYLCASQPFGSTDTQYFGPGTRLTVL.